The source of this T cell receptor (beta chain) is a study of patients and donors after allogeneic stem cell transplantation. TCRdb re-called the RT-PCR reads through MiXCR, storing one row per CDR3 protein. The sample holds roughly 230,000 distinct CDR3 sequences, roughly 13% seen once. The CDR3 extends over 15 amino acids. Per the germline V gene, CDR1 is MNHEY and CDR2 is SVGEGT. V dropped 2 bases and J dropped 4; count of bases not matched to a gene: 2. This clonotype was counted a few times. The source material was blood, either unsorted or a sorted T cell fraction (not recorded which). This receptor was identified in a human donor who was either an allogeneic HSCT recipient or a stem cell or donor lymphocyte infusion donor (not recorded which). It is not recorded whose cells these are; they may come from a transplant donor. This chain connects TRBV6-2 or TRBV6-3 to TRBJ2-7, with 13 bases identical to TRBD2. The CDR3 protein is CASSYGLAGAYEQYF. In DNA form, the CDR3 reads TGTGCCAGCAGTTACGGACTAGCGGGGGCGTACGAGCAGTACTTC.